The rows below give T cell receptor beta chains drawn from one sample of a study of identifying expanded T cells in peripheral blood. Method: immunoSEQ multiplex PCR; TCRdb's copy keeps in-frame clones and lacks some. The data show around 76,000 clones, 85% to 90% seen once. Specimen: blood. These receptors originate from a person between 18 and 70 years old in good health. CDR3s include the opening cysteine and the closing phenylalanine or tryptophan. A D gene is named only where the DNA matches it firmly. Some rows have no size entry. The others give once, few or many, or a class for an expanded clone.

V gene: TRBV6-6
D gene: TRBD2
J gene: TRBJ2-5
clone size: NA
CDR3 protein: CASRAAGGQETQYF
CDR3 DNA: TGTGCCAGCAGGGCGGCGGGAGGACAAGAGACCCAGTACTTC

V gene: TRBV9
D gene: TRBD2
J gene: TRBJ2-3
clone size: few
CDR3 protein: CASSGSPTSGRDTQYF
CDR3 DNA: TGTGCCAGCAGCGGTAGTCCGACTAGCGGGAGGGATACGCAGTATTTT

V gene: TRBV19
D gene: NA
J gene: TRBJ2-7
clone size: NA
CDR3 protein: CASSTWGEAYEQYF
CDR3 DNA: TGTGCCAGTAGTACTTGGGGGGAAGCCTACGAGCAGTACTTC

V gene: TRBV20-1
D gene: TRBD2
J gene: TRBJ2-1
clone size: once
CDR3 protein: CSSSGRTLRVF
CDR3 DNA: TGCAGTTCTAGCGGGAGGACTCTAAGGGTCTTC

V gene: TRBV6-5
D gene: NA
J gene: TRBJ1-1
clone size: NA
CDR3 protein: CASSYKGSTEAFF
CDR3 DNA: TGTGCCAGCAGTTATAAGGGATCCACTGAAGCTTTCTTT

V gene: TRBV7-2
D gene: TRBD1
J gene: TRBJ2-7
clone size: NA
CDR3 protein: CASSLRQGAVGEQYF
CDR3 DNA: TGTGCCAGCAGCCTCAGACAGGGGGCGGTGGGCGAGCAGTACTTC

V gene: TRBV4-3
D gene: NA
J gene: TRBJ1-3
clone size: NA
CDR3 protein: CASSQVGSGNTIYF
CDR3 DNA: TGCGCCAGCAGCCAAGTAGGGTCTGGAAACACCATATATTTT

V gene: TRBV4-2
D gene: TRBD1
J gene: TRBJ2-3
clone size: NA
CDR3 protein: CASSHGTGFSGGGTDAQYF
CDR3 DNA: TGTGCCAGCAGCCACGGCACTGGCTTTTCAGGGGGCGGTACAGATGCGCAGTATTTT

V gene: TRBV7-9
D gene: NA
J gene: TRBJ2-3
clone size: NA
CDR3 protein: CASSSAWETLSTDTQYF
CDR3 DNA: TGTGCCAGCAGCTCGGCCTGGGAGACTCTAAGCACAGATACGCAGTATTTT

V gene: TRBV4-3
D gene: NA
J gene: TRBJ2-4
clone size: NA
CDR3 protein: CASSLTGGVQYF
CDR3 DNA: TGCGCCAGCAGCCTGACCGGAGGGGTTCAGTACTTC

V gene: TRBV7-2
D gene: TRBD2
J gene: TRBJ2-7
clone size: NA
CDR3 protein: CASSWGLAGVGGAYEQYF
CDR3 DNA: TGTGCCAGCAGCTGGGGACTAGCGGGAGTAGGGGGCGCCTACGAGCAGTACTTC

V gene: TRBV5-1
D gene: NA
J gene: TRBJ1-2
clone size: NA
CDR3 protein: CASSLGIGSYGYTF
CDR3 DNA: TGCGCCAGCAGCTTGGGTATAGGGTCATATGGCTACACCTTC

V gene: TRBV9
D gene: NA
J gene: TRBJ1-1
clone size: NA
CDR3 protein: CASSASTGTEAFF
CDR3 DNA: TGTGCCAGCAGCGCCTCGACAGGTACTGAAGCTTTCTTT

V gene: TRBV7-8
D gene: TRBD1
J gene: TRBJ2-7
clone size: NA
CDR3 protein: CASSATGAEQYF
CDR3 DNA: TGTGCCAGCAGCGCGACAGGGGCCGAGCAGTACTTC

V gene: TRBV4-3
D gene: NA
J gene: TRBJ1-1
clone size: NA
CDR3 protein: CASSQGVRPTEAFF
CDR3 DNA: TGCGCCAGCAGCCAAGGCGTCAGGCCCACTGAAGCTTTCTTT

V gene: TRBV2
D gene: NA
J gene: TRBJ1-5
clone size: NA
CDR3 protein: CASSRLGGDNQPQHF
CDR3 DNA: TGTGCCAGCAGTAGGTTAGGAGGAGACAATCAGCCCCAGCATTTT

V gene: TRBV7-2
D gene: TRBD1
J gene: TRBJ1-4
clone size: once
CDR3 protein: CASSPGQGAATNEKLFF
CDR3 DNA: TGTGCCAGCAGCCCGGGACAGGGGGCAGCAACTAATGAAAAACTGTTTTTT

V gene: TRBV16
D gene: NA
J gene: TRBJ2-7
clone size: NA
CDR3 protein: CASSQSAGVENYEQYF
CDR3 DNA: TGTGCCAGCAGCCAATCTGCCGGGGTGGAGAACTACGAGCAGTACTTC

V gene: TRBV18
D gene: NA
J gene: TRBJ1-5
clone size: NA
CDR3 protein: CASSPPGNQPQHF
CDR3 DNA: TGTGCCAGCTCACCACCAGGCAATCAGCCCCAGCATTTT

V gene: TRBV28
D gene: NA
J gene: TRBJ2-7
clone size: medium-sized
CDR3 protein: CASSLVESYEQYF
CDR3 DNA: TGTGCCAGCAGTTTAGTGGAATCCTACGAGCAGTACTTC

V gene: TRBV7-2
D gene: TRBD2
J gene: TRBJ2-2
clone size: once
CDR3 protein: CASSLTSGGTGELFF
CDR3 DNA: TGTGCCAGCAGCCTAACTAGCGGAGGGACCGGGGAGCTGTTTTTT

V gene: TRBV30
D gene: TRBD1
J gene: TRBJ1-6
clone size: NA
CDR3 protein: CAWSPGTENSPLHF
CDR3 DNA: TGTGCCTGGAGCCCGGGGACAGAAAATTCACCCCTCCACTTT

V gene: TRBV4-1
D gene: TRBD2
J gene: TRBJ2-1
clone size: NA
CDR3 protein: CASSQGGTSGYNEQFF
CDR3 DNA: TGCGCCAGCAGCCAAGGCGGGACTAGCGGCTACAATGAGCAGTTCTTC

V gene: TRBV30
D gene: TRBD2
J gene: TRBJ2-3
clone size: NA
CDR3 protein: CAWSKRGGRLGSDTQYF
CDR3 DNA: TGTGCCTGGAGTAAGCGGGGGGGCCGCCTTGGATCAGATACGCAGTATTTT

V gene: TRBV5-1
D gene: NA
J gene: TRBJ2-3
clone size: NA
CDR3 protein: CASSLYASTDTQYF
CDR3 DNA: TGCGCCAGCAGCTTGTACGCAAGCACAGATACGCAGTATTTT

V gene: TRBV5-8
D gene: NA
J gene: TRBJ2-5
clone size: NA
CDR3 protein: CASSFSSLGETQYF
CDR3 DNA: TGTGCCAGCAGCTTCTCGAGTCTAGGAGAGACCCAGTACTTC

V gene: TRBV19
D gene: NA
J gene: TRBJ2-2
clone size: NA
CDR3 protein: CASSALQGAGTGELFF
CDR3 DNA: TGTGCCAGTAGTGCCCTACAGGGCGCGGGCACCGGGGAGCTGTTTTTT

V gene: TRBV19
D gene: TRBD2
J gene: TRBJ2-5
clone size: NA
CDR3 protein: CASSIGLAGEETQYF
CDR3 DNA: TGTGCCAGTAGTATAGGACTAGCGGGAGAAGAGACCCAGTACTTC

V gene: TRBV4-1
D gene: NA
J gene: TRBJ2-5
clone size: NA
CDR3 protein: CASSQARFTDQETQYF
CDR3 DNA: TGCGCCAGCAGCCAAGCAAGGTTCACAGACCAAGAGACCCAGTACTTC

V gene: TRBV2
D gene: NA
J gene: TRBJ2-7
clone size: NA
CDR3 protein: CASSTGPRLYEQYF
CDR3 DNA: TGTGCCAGCAGTACCGGGCCTCGACTTTACGAGCAGTACTTC

V gene: TRBV19
D gene: TRBD1
J gene: TRBJ2-1
clone size: once
CDR3 protein: CASSPQGFNEQFF
CDR3 DNA: TGTGCCAGTAGTCCACAGGGGTTCAATGAGCAGTTCTTC

V gene: TRBV7-2
D gene: TRBD1
J gene: TRBJ1-2
clone size: few
CDR3 protein: CASSPGQGAHGYTF
CDR3 DNA: TGTGCCAGCAGCCCGGGACAGGGGGCCCATGGCTACACCTTC

V gene: TRBV7-9
D gene: TRBD2
J gene: TRBJ2-3
clone size: NA
CDR3 protein: CASSETSGSTDTQYF
CDR3 DNA: TGTGCCAGCTCCGAGACTAGCGGGAGCACAGATACGCAGTATTTT

V gene: TRBV5-4
D gene: NA
J gene: TRBJ2-3
clone size: NA
CDR3 protein: CASSLDIGTDTQYF
CDR3 DNA: TGTGCCAGCAGCTTGGACATAGGCACAGATACGCAGTATTTT

V gene: TRBV30
D gene: NA
J gene: TRBJ1-6
clone size: NA
CDR3 protein: CAWKESSYNSPLHF
CDR3 DNA: TGTGCCTGGAAGGAGAGCTCCTATAATTCACCCCTCCACTTT

V gene: TRBV6-5
D gene: NA
J gene: TRBJ2-7
clone size: NA
CDR3 protein: CASSYGRGEQYF
CDR3 DNA: TGTGCCAGCAGTTACGGGAGAGGGGAGCAGTACTTC

V gene: TRBV29-1
D gene: NA
J gene: TRBJ1-5
clone size: NA
CDR3 protein: CSVVRAAGQPQHF
CDR3 DNA: TGCAGCGTTGTGAGGGCGGCTGGTCAGCCCCAGCATTTT

V gene: TRBV28
D gene: TRBD1
J gene: TRBJ2-1
clone size: NA
CDR3 protein: CASSLAPGQGTNWGEQFF
CDR3 DNA: TGTGCCAGCAGTTTAGCACCGGGACAGGGTACCAATTGGGGTGAGCAGTTCTTC

V gene: TRBV2
D gene: NA
J gene: TRBJ2-2
clone size: NA
CDR3 protein: CASSGGSASGELFF
CDR3 DNA: TGTGCCAGCAGCGGAGGATCTGCGTCCGGGGAGCTGTTTTTT

V gene: TRBV7-3
D gene: NA
J gene: TRBJ2-3
clone size: NA
CDR3 protein: CASSPGARTDTQYF
CDR3 DNA: TGTGCCAGCAGCCCCGGGGCCAGGACAGATACGCAGTATTTT

V gene: TRBV18
D gene: TRBD1
J gene: TRBJ2-1
clone size: NA
CDR3 protein: CASSLVQGFHEQFF
CDR3 DNA: TGTGCCAGCTCACTTGTACAGGGGTTCCATGAGCAGTTCTTC

V gene: TRBV2
D gene: TRBD1
J gene: TRBJ2-7
clone size: once
CDR3 protein: CASSPEGRDRVYF
CDR3 DNA: TGTGCCAGCAGCCCCGAGGGCCGGGACAGGGTGTATTTC

V gene: TRBV9
D gene: TRBD2
J gene: TRBJ2-2
clone size: NA
CDR3 protein: CASSPRGRGWDTGELFF
CDR3 DNA: TGTGCCAGCAGCCCCCGCGGGAGGGGATGGGACACCGGGGAGCTGTTTTTT

V gene: TRBV4-3
D gene: NA
J gene: TRBJ1-5
clone size: NA
CDR3 protein: CASSQDLGEGNQPQHF
CDR3 DNA: TGCGCCAGCAGCCAAGATTTGGGGGAAGGCAATCAGCCCCAGCATTTT

V gene: TRBV7-8
D gene: TRBD2
J gene: TRBJ2-3
clone size: NA
CDR3 protein: CASSLLASGRVGITDTQYF
CDR3 DNA: TGTGCCAGCAGCTTATTGGCTAGCGGGAGAGTGGGGATCACAGATACGCAGTATTTT

V gene: TRBV13
D gene: TRBD1
J gene: TRBJ2-3
clone size: NA
CDR3 protein: CASSLNRGRTDTQYF
CDR3 DNA: TGTGCCAGCAGCTTAAACAGGGGAAGAACAGATACGCAGTATTTT

V gene: TRBV18
D gene: TRBD1
J gene: TRBJ1-6
clone size: NA
CDR3 protein: CASSPDRLSSYNSPLHF
CDR3 DNA: TGTGCCAGCTCACCGGACAGGTTGAGCTCCTATAATTCACCCCTCCACTTT

V gene: TRBV5-1
D gene: TRBD1
J gene: TRBJ1-4
clone size: NA
CDR3 protein: CASSQGDNWTNEKLFF
CDR3 DNA: TGCGCCAGCAGCCAGGGGGACAATTGGACTAATGAAAAACTGTTTTTT

V gene: TRBV9
D gene: NA
J gene: TRBJ2-3
clone size: NA
CDR3 protein: CASSGEADLTDTQYF
CDR3 DNA: TGTGCCAGCAGCGGAGAAGCGGACCTCACAGATACGCAGTATTTT

V gene: TRBV29-1
D gene: NA
J gene: TRBJ2-1
clone size: NA
CDR3 protein: CSVKPGNEQFF
CDR3 DNA: TGCAGCGTTAAACCGGGAAATGAGCAGTTCTTC

V gene: TRBV5-5
D gene: NA
J gene: TRBJ2-2
clone size: NA
CDR3 protein: CASSWDLNTGELFF
CDR3 DNA: TGTGCCAGCAGCTGGGACTTGAACACCGGGGAGCTGTTTTTT

V gene: TRBV19
D gene: NA
J gene: TRBJ2-5
clone size: NA
CDR3 protein: CASSISGAPETQYF
CDR3 DNA: TGTGCCAGTAGTATTAGTGGCGCCCCGGAGACCCAGTACTTC

V gene: TRBV7-3
D gene: NA
J gene: TRBJ2-2
clone size: once
CDR3 protein: CASSLTVSGRNTGELFF
CDR3 DNA: TGTGCCAGCAGCTTGACAGTGTCAGGAAGGAACACCGGGGAGCTGTTTTTT

V gene: TRBV28
D gene: TRBD1
J gene: TRBJ1-4
clone size: NA
CDR3 protein: CASRDRGRNEKLFF
CDR3 DNA: TGTGCCAGCAGAGACAGGGGGCGGAATGAAAAACTGTTTTTT

V gene: TRBV7-2
D gene: NA
J gene: TRBJ2-4
clone size: NA
CDR3 protein: CASSELNDKNIQYF
CDR3 DNA: TGTGCCAGCAGCGAACTCAATGACAAAAACATTCAGTACTTC